Shown below are 9 T cell receptor beta chains from a single sample sequenced in a study of blood T cell repertoires in COVID-19. Measured with immunoSEQ multiplex PCR; TCRdb has only the in-frame clones, and not every one. Of roughly 200,000 clones in the sample, 70% to 90% were seen once. Sequenced input: peripheral blood. These receptors were taken from a woman aged 40 to 49 who had recovered from COVID-19.

J is TRBJ2-3 and V is TRBV7-9, with 8 nucleotides matching TRBD2. The germline gives CDR1 SEHNR, CDR2 FQNEAQ (reference sequence). The ends lost 0 bases at V and 8 bases at J; junction bases unmatched: 7. The CDR3 consists of 15 residues. The CDR3 loop is CASSLAAGLEVTQYF. For the CDR3, the DNA is TGTGCCAGCAGCTTAGCGGCGGGACTAGAGGTTACGCAGTATTTT.

This clone has a single count. Here the CDR3 reads CASSFAGDQYF. The CDR3 bases are TGCGCCAGCAGCTTTGCCGGGGATCAGTACTTC. V usage is TRBV5-1 and J usage is TRBJ2-4; the D gene is possibly TRBD2 (5 bases). The CDR3 loop spans 11 amino acids. V lost 2 bases and J lost 12, with 9 bases in between. CDR1 and CDR2 from the germline V gene are SGHRS and YFSETQ.

The chain joins TRBV6-5 to TRBJ2-7, with 8 bases fitting TRBD2. There are 15 residues in the CDR3. CDR1 and CDR2 from the germline V gene are MNHEY and SVGAGI. With V trimmed by 2 bases and J by 6 bases, 9 bases remained unmatched. The CDR3 DNA sequence: TGTGCCAGCAGTTACCTAGAAGCGGGAGCGGGCGAGCAGTACTTC. This encodes CASSYLEAGAGEQYF.

The chain uses TRBV6-6 and TRBJ2-3, with D hard to call. V lost 6 bases, J lost 2 bases, and 12 bases lay in between. Germline V gives CDR1 MNHNY, CDR2 SVGAGI (reference sequence). The CDR3 covers 14 residues. The CDR3 sequence: CASSAGQNTDTQYF. DNA for the CDR3: TGTGCCAGCAGCGCTGGCCAGAACACAGATACGCAGTATTTT.

The table lists this clone with a few counts. The V and J genes are TRBV11-1 and TRBJ2-2; 7 positions match TRBD1. The CDR3 sequence is 15 residues long. Germline CDR1 and CDR2: SGHAT and FQDESV (reference sequence). V lost 3 bases, J lost 5 bases, and 6 bases stayed unmatched. This CDR3 is CASSFGTARTGELFF. The CDR3 coding sequence is TGTGCCAGCAGCTTTGGGACAGCCAGGACCGGGGAGCTGTTTTTT.

The V and J genes are TRBV4-2 and TRBJ1-2; maybe TRBD1 (6 bases). CDR3 length: 16 residues. CDR1 LGHNA and CDR2 YNFKEQ come from the germline V gene. V was shortened by 2 bases and J by 2 bases, with 15 bases between the two germline ends. The CDR3 reads CASSQIIRGKNYGYTF. For the CDR3, the DNA is TGTGCCAGCAGCCAAATCATCAGGGGAAAGAACTATGGCTACACCTTC.

This chain connects TRBV5-5 to TRBJ1-5; possibly TRBD1 for D (6 bases). The V gene's germline CDR1 is SGHKS and CDR2 YYEKEE (reference sequence). The CDR3 has 15 amino acids. The V end lost 5 bases, the J end lost 1 base, and 13 bases lay between the germline ends. CDR3 protein: CASSRTAISNQPQHF. In nucleotides, the CDR3 is TGTGCCAGCAGTCGGACAGCTATAAGCAATCAGCCCCAGCATTTT.

The chain is built from TRBV6-5 and TRBJ1-2; D is unresolved. Germline V gene sequence: CDR1 MNHEY, CDR2 SVGAGI. Trimming pared 7 bases from V and 6 bases from J, leaving 15 bases between. The length of the CDR3 is 13 residues. The CDR3 DNA sequence: TGTGCCAGCACAACCAGGAGGGCAGATGGCTACACCTTC. Protein sequence: CASTTRRADGYTF.

The chain recombines TRBV2 with TRBJ1-2; a weak D match, TRBD1 (6 bases). Looked up from germline, CDR1 is SNHLY and CDR2 is FYNNEI. The CDR3 totals 13 residues. Deletions cut 5 bases from V and 7 bases from J, with 14 bases between. The CDR3 here is CASSPMDSFGYTF. The CDR3 region has the DNA TGTGCCAGCAGTCCCATGGACAGCTTTGGCTACACCTTC.